These T cell receptor beta chains were read from a single sample in a study of blood T cell repertoires in COVID-19. Sequencing used immunoSEQ multiplex PCR; TCRdb keeps in-frame clones, though not all of them. The sample carries 250,000 to 350,000 clones, around 85% recorded once. Sequencing used peripheral blood. Every receptor here comes from a human donor with COVID-19, enrolled during active disease. The donor label of this sample is uncertain. Both conserved end residues are part of each CDR3. A D gene is named only where the DNA matches it firmly. A row's size may be missing; if present it is once, few, many or a size class.

clone size	V gene	D gene	J gene	CDR3 DNA	CDR3 protein
few	TRBV27	TRBD1	TRBJ1-5	TGTGCCAGCAGGGACACAGGGGTTAGCAATCAGCCCCAGCATTTT	CASRDTGVSNQPQHF
-	TRBV7-7	-	TRBJ2-7	TGTGCTAGCAGCTTAGCAATTGGCGAGGCCTACGAGCAGTACTTC	CASSLAIGEAYEQYF
-	TRBV6-1	TRBD2	TRBJ2-5	TGTGCCAGCAGTGAACTAGCGGGAGGAGAGACCCAGTACTTC	CASSELAGGETQYF
-	TRBV18	-	TRBJ2-1	TGTGCCAGCTCACCCGCTAGCGCCACGGACAATGAGCAGTTCTTC	CASSPASATDNEQFF
once	TRBV12-3/TRBV12-4	-	TRBJ1-5	TGTGCCAGCAGTTCAGGGCTTAATCAGCCCCAGCATTTT	CASSSGLNQPQHF
-	TRBV5-1	TRBD2	TRBJ2-3	TGCGCCAGCAGCTTAGTGCCTAGCGGGCCTACTAGCACAGATACGCAGTATTTT	CASSLVPSGPTSTDTQYF
-	TRBV3-1/TRBV3-2	-	TRBJ1-2	TGTGCCAGCAGGGCATTAGGGGAACAGGGTAACTATGGCTACACCTTC	CASRALGEQGNYGYTF
-	TRBV12-5	TRBD1	TRBJ2-1	TGTGCTAGTGGTTTGACAGGGGGTTTGAATGAGCAGTTCTTC	CASGLTGGLNEQFF
once	TRBV19	TRBD2	TRBJ2-1	TGTGCCAGTAGTATACTAGCGGGCAATGAGCAGTTCTTC	CASSILAGNEQFF
-	TRBV28	-	TRBJ2-7	TGTGCCAGCAGAAAACACTACGAGCAGTACTTC	CASRKHYEQYF
once	TRBV5-1	-	TRBJ1-1	TGCGCCAGCAGCCCGGGTGGGCGGGCCGGAGGGACTGAAGCTTTCTTT	CASSPGGRAGGTEAFF
-	TRBV5-6	-	TRBJ1-4	TGTGCCAGCAGCCCTTCCCCAACTAATGAAAAACTGTTTTTT	CASSPSPTNEKLFF
-	TRBV28	-	TRBJ1-2	TGTGCCAGCAGTTTATCTGGGCCCGTCTATGGCTACACCTTC	CASSLSGPVYGYTF
-	TRBV11-3	-	TRBJ2-1	TGTGCCAGCAGCTTAGGGGCGGAGGACAATGAGCAGTTCTTC	CASSLGAEDNEQFF
-	TRBV14	-	TRBJ2-1	TGTGCCAGCAGATTATACAATGAGCAGTTCTTC	CASRLYNEQFF
-	TRBV7-7	TRBD2	TRBJ2-3	TGTGCTAGCAGCCCGGGACTAGCGGCAGATACGCAGTATTTT	CASSPGLAADTQYF
-	TRBV7-9	-	TRBJ2-1	TGTGCCAGCAGCCAATTGGGCAGTCTGAGTGAGCAGTTCTTC	CASSQLGSLSEQFF
-	TRBV4-3	TRBD2	TRBJ2-3	TGCGCCAGCAGGCCCCGACTAGCGGAAAGCACAGATACGCAGTATTTT	CASRPRLAESTDTQYF
-	TRBV7-2	-	TRBJ2-1	TGTGCCAGCAGCACCCCTCCGGCTAGGTTTGAGAATGAGCAGTTCTTC	CASSTPPARFENEQFF
-	TRBV7-2	TRBD2	TRBJ2-4	TGTGCCAGCAGTCCTAGCGGCCCCGCCGGCACCATTCAGTACTTC	CASSPSGPAGTIQYF
-	TRBV24-1	-	TRBJ2-5	TGTGCCACCAGTGATCCGGTCCGGGAGACCCAGTACTTC	CATSDPVRETQYF
few	TRBV3-1/TRBV3-2	-	TRBJ2-3	TGTGCCAGCAGCCCGAGCACAGATACGCAGTATTTT	CASSPSTDTQYF
-	TRBV5-1	-	TRBJ1-1	TGCGCCAGCAGCGTCAGGGTCCGGGTGGCTGAAGCTTTCTTT	CASSVRVRVAEAFF
-	TRBV7-9	-	TRBJ1-5	TGTGCCAGCAGCTGGGGGGAAGGGCAGCCCCAGCATTTT	CASSWGEGQPQHF
-	TRBV28	-	TRBJ1-4	TGTGCCAGCAGTTTAAAATTGGGGACAAGACCAACCATGCGTAATGAAAAACTGTTTTTT	CASSLKLGTRPTMRNEKLFF
-	TRBV23-1	-	TRBJ1-1	TGCGCCAGCAGTCAACGACAGCTACAAAACACTGAAGCTTTCTTT	CASSQRQLQNTEAFF
-	TRBV27	TRBD1	TRBJ2-4	TGTGCCAGTACCCGGACAGGGGTTGGGGTAGCCAAAAACATTCAGTACTTC	CASTRTGVGVAKNIQYF
-	TRBV5-1	TRBD1	TRBJ1-1	TGCGCCAGCAGCCTGGAATACACAGGGGGGACTGAAGCTTTCTTT	CASSLEYTGGTEAFF
-	TRBV3-1/TRBV3-2	-	TRBJ1-5	TGTGCCAGCAGCTGGGGGGGTGTGGGTCAGCCCCAGCATTTT	CASSWGGVGQPQHF
-	TRBV28	TRBD2	TRBJ2-2	TGTGCCAGCAGTCCTCTATCTAGCGGGAGGGCCGGCACCGGGGAGCTGTTTTTT	CASSPLSSGRAGTGELFF
-	TRBV10-1	TRBD2	TRBJ2-3	TGCGCCAGCAGCGGGACTAGTCTCCCCACAGATACGCAGTATTTT	CASSGTSLPTDTQYF
-	TRBV12-3/TRBV12-4	-	TRBJ1-1	TGTGCCAGCAGGGTGACAGGCCTTATTGAAGCTTTCTTT	CASRVTGLIEAFF
once	TRBV2	-	TRBJ1-3	TGTGCCAGCATCTGGGCTTACAGCTCTGGAAACACCATATATTTT	CASIWAYSSGNTIYF
few	TRBV11-2	-	TRBJ1-2	TGTGCCAGCAGCCTGGACGGGGGACGGGGCTACACCTTC	CASSLDGGRGYTF
once	TRBV12-3/TRBV12-4	-	TRBJ2-5	TGTGCCAGCAGTTTAGCGAGAGAGACCCAGTACTTC	CASSLARETQYF
-	TRBV3-1/TRBV3-2	-	TRBJ2-7	TGTGCCAGCAGCCCACTCCTGCGGGGCCCCCGCGAGCAGTACTTC	CASSPLLRGPREQYF
-	TRBV2	TRBD1	TRBJ1-2	TGTGCCAGCAGTAGAACCCAGGGGGGCGGCTACACCTTC	CASSRTQGGGYTF
-	TRBV6-5	-	TRBJ1-4	TGTGCCACCCGCATGGGAGGGACTAATGAAAAACTGTTTTTT	CATRMGGTNEKLFF
-	TRBV10-2	-	TRBJ2-5	TGCGCCAGCAGTGTTAGGAGATCCCCCTCCCAAGAGACCCAGTACTTC	CASSVRRSPSQETQYF
-	TRBV12-3/TRBV12-4	-	TRBJ2-3	TGTGCCAGCACCCCAACCGCGGTTCATACGCAGTATTTT	CASTPTAVHTQYF
-	TRBV7-2	-	TRBJ2-5	TGTGCCAGCAGCTGGGGAGATGGAGAGACCCAGTACTTC	CASSWGDGETQYF
-	TRBV6-2/TRBV6-3	TRBD2	TRBJ2-3	TGTGCCAGCAGCCCACCCCCCTACCTAGCGGGAGAGCCCCAGGGAGGGCACACGCAGTATTTT	CASSPPPYLAGEPQGGHTQYF
-	TRBV28	-	TRBJ1-5	TGTGCCAGCAGTTTATGGAGGGGGAATCAGCCCCAGCATTTT	CASSLWRGNQPQHF